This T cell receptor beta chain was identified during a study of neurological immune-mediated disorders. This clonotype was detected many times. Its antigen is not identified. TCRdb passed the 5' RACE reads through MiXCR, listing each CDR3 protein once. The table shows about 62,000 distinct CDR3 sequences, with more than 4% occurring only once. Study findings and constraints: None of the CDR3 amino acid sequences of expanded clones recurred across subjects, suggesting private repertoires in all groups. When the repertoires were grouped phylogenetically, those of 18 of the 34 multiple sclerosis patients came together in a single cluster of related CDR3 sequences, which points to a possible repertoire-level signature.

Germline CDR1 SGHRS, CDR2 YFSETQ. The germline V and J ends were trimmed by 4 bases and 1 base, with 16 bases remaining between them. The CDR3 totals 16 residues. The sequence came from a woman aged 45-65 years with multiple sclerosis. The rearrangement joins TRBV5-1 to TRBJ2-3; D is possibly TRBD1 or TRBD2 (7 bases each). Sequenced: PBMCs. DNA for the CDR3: TGCGCCAGCAGCCAAACGACAGGGAGGGGCACAGATACGCAGTATTTT. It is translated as CASSQTTGRGTDTQYF.